The rows below give T cell receptor beta chains drawn from one sample of a study of blood T cell repertoires in COVID-19. The table came from immunoSEQ multiplex PCR; TCRdb's copy has only in-frame clones and leaves some out. The data hold 150,000 to 200,000 clones, with around 85% observed a single time. Input material: peripheral blood. Source of these receptors: an elderly woman with COVID-19, enrolled during active disease. CDR3s include the opening cysteine and the closing phenylalanine or tryptophan. The order of the fields is V gene, J gene, clone size, D gene, CDR3 DNA, CDR3 protein. D genes are given only for firm matches. Not every row has a clone size; where given, it reads once, few, many or a size class.

V gene: TRBV10-1; J gene: TRBJ1-1; clone size: NA; D gene: NA; CDR3 DNA: TGCGCCAGCAGTGAGTCGGCTGGCGGGTCTAACACTGAAGCTTTCTTT; CDR3 protein: CASSESAGGSNTEAFF
V gene: TRBV6-1; J gene: TRBJ2-7; clone size: NA; D gene: TRBD1; CDR3 DNA: TGTGCCAGCAGTGGACAGGGAACCTCCTACGAGCAGTACTTC; CDR3 protein: CASSGQGTSYEQYF
V gene: TRBV6-5; J gene: TRBJ1-1; clone size: NA; D gene: NA; CDR3 DNA: TGTGCCAGCAGGGTAGGACAGACATACACTGAAGCTTTCTTT; CDR3 protein: CASRVGQTYTEAFF
V gene: TRBV6-5; J gene: TRBJ1-3; clone size: NA; D gene: NA; CDR3 DNA: TGTGCCAGCAGGATACAGGGAGTGGGTGGAAACACCATATATTTT; CDR3 protein: CASRIQGVGGNTIYF
V gene: TRBV29-1; J gene: TRBJ2-5; clone size: NA; D gene: NA; CDR3 DNA: TGCAGCGTTGGGTCGGGAGAAGAGACCCAGTACTTC; CDR3 protein: CSVGSGEETQYF
V gene: TRBV10-3; J gene: TRBJ1-2; clone size: NA; D gene: TRBD1; CDR3 DNA: TGTGCCATCAGTGGACCGGGACAGGGGTTACAGGGTGAGGGCTACACCTTC; CDR3 protein: CAISGPGQGLQGEGYTF
V gene: TRBV2; J gene: TRBJ1-4; clone size: NA; D gene: TRBD1; CDR3 DNA: TGTGCCAGCGCTTCTTACAGGGGGCGGACGACTAATGAAAAACTGTTTTTT; CDR3 protein: CASASYRGRTTNEKLFF
V gene: TRBV7-9; J gene: TRBJ1-1; clone size: once; D gene: NA; CDR3 DNA: TGTGCCAGCAGCACTGAAACAGGCAGGACTGAAGCTTTCTTT; CDR3 protein: CASSTETGRTEAFF
V gene: TRBV4-1; J gene: TRBJ2-1; clone size: NA; D gene: TRBD1; CDR3 DNA: TGCGCCAGCAGGGGACAGAGCTCCTACAATGAGCAGTTCTTC; CDR3 protein: CASRGQSSYNEQFF
V gene: TRBV5-1; J gene: TRBJ1-1; clone size: NA; D gene: TRBD1; CDR3 DNA: TGCGCCAGCAGCTCCGATACTGGGACAGGGGGCTTTTCAGCTTTCTTT; CDR3 protein: CASSSDTGTGGFSAFF
V gene: TRBV3-1/TRBV3-2; J gene: TRBJ1-5; clone size: NA; D gene: NA; CDR3 DNA: TGTGCCAGCAGCCAAGCAGTTGGCCAGCCCCAGCATTTT; CDR3 protein: CASSQAVGQPQHF
V gene: TRBV7-9; J gene: TRBJ2-6; clone size: NA; D gene: TRBD1; CDR3 DNA: TGTGCCAGCAGCTTACTAGGGGGCCCAAACTCTGGGGCCAACGTCCTGACTTTC; CDR3 protein: CASSLLGGPNSGANVLTF
V gene: TRBV14; J gene: TRBJ2-7; clone size: NA; D gene: TRBD2; CDR3 DNA: TGTGCCAGCAGCCCGGGACTAGCGGACTACGAGCAGTACTTC; CDR3 protein: CASSPGLADYEQYF
V gene: TRBV5-8; J gene: TRBJ2-5; clone size: NA; D gene: NA; CDR3 DNA: TGTGCCAGCAGCAGGGCACAGGGGAGGCAAGAGACCCAGTACTTC; CDR3 protein: CASSRAQGRQETQYF
V gene: TRBV2; J gene: TRBJ1-4; clone size: NA; D gene: TRBD1; CDR3 DNA: TGTGCCAGCAGTCGGGACAGGGACAATGAAAAACTGTTTTTT; CDR3 protein: CASSRDRDNEKLFF
V gene: TRBV2; J gene: TRBJ2-3; clone size: NA; D gene: TRBD1; CDR3 DNA: TGTGCCAGCAGTTTAAAGGGACAGGGGTTAGATACGCAGTATTTT; CDR3 protein: CASSLKGQGLDTQYF
V gene: TRBV2; J gene: TRBJ2-5; clone size: NA; D gene: TRBD2; CDR3 DNA: TGTGCCAGCAGTGAAGCTGTAGCGTCCGGGGGGGAAGAGACCCAGTACTTC; CDR3 protein: CASSEAVASGGEETQYF
V gene: TRBV3-1/TRBV3-2; J gene: TRBJ2-2; clone size: NA; D gene: NA; CDR3 DNA: TGTGCCAGCAGCTCGGCAGGAAAGAACACCGGGGAGCTGTTTTTT; CDR3 protein: CASSSAGKNTGELFF
V gene: TRBV3-1/TRBV3-2; J gene: TRBJ2-1; clone size: NA; D gene: NA; CDR3 DNA: TGTGCCAGCAGCCAAGGTCTCCGCACGTCCGGGGATGAGCAGTTCTTC; CDR3 protein: CASSQGLRTSGDEQFF
V gene: TRBV23-1; J gene: TRBJ2-1; clone size: NA; D gene: TRBD2; CDR3 DNA: TGCGCCAGCAGTCAATATGAGGGAGGGCGGACCCGGCGGGATGAGCAGTTCTTC; CDR3 protein: CASSQYEGGRTRRDEQFF
V gene: TRBV2; J gene: TRBJ1-1; clone size: NA; D gene: NA; CDR3 DNA: TGTGCCAGCACGTCCGGACAGCTACTTGAAGCTTTCTTT; CDR3 protein: CASTSGQLLEAFF
V gene: TRBV19; J gene: TRBJ1-1; clone size: NA; D gene: NA; CDR3 DNA: TGTGCCAGTACCAACCGGGGAGGGAGGAACACTGAAGCTTTCTTT; CDR3 protein: CASTNRGGRNTEAFF
V gene: TRBV18; J gene: TRBJ2-4; clone size: few; D gene: NA; CDR3 DNA: TGTGCCAGCTCACCAACAGATCCAGCCAAAAACATTCAGTACTTC; CDR3 protein: CASSPTDPAKNIQYF
V gene: TRBV12-3/TRBV12-4; J gene: TRBJ2-1; clone size: NA; D gene: TRBD2; CDR3 DNA: TGTGCCAGCAACCTAGCGGGAGAGCAGTTCTTC; CDR3 protein: CASNLAGEQFF
V gene: TRBV11-2; J gene: TRBJ2-7; clone size: few; D gene: NA; CDR3 DNA: TGTGCCAGCAGCTTGGACGGGAGCTCCCACGAGCAGTACTTC; CDR3 protein: CASSLDGSSHEQYF
V gene: TRBV5-1; J gene: TRBJ1-6; clone size: NA; D gene: TRBD1; CDR3 DNA: TGCGCCAGCAGCTTGGGGCCCGGGACAGTCCTCTCACCCCTCCACTTT; CDR3 protein: CASSLGPGTVLSPLHF
V gene: TRBV29-1; J gene: TRBJ1-1; clone size: few; D gene: TRBD1; CDR3 DNA: TGCAGCGGGGCTGATTCGGGACAGGGTTACGCTGAAGCTTTCTTT; CDR3 protein: CSGADSGQGYAEAFF
V gene: TRBV6-5; J gene: TRBJ1-1; clone size: NA; D gene: NA; CDR3 DNA: TGTGCCAGCAGCTACACCACAAACACTGAAGCTTTCTTT; CDR3 protein: CASSYTTNTEAFF
V gene: TRBV3-1/TRBV3-2; J gene: TRBJ1-1; clone size: NA; D gene: NA; CDR3 DNA: TGTGCCAGCAGCCGTCTATCCGAGAACACTGAAGCTTTCTTT; CDR3 protein: CASSRLSENTEAFF
V gene: TRBV14; J gene: TRBJ2-7; clone size: once; D gene: TRBD1; CDR3 DNA: TGTGCCAGCAGCCCTCCGGGACAGGGGCGGGAGCAGTACTTC; CDR3 protein: CASSPPGQGREQYF
V gene: TRBV7-9; J gene: TRBJ2-2; clone size: NA; D gene: TRBD1; CDR3 DNA: TGTGCCAGCAGCATAACAGGGGCGAAGGCCGGGGAGCTGTTTTTT; CDR3 protein: CASSITGAKAGELFF
V gene: TRBV7-9; J gene: TRBJ2-5; clone size: few; D gene: TRBD1; CDR3 DNA: TGTGCCAGCAGCTTATCCGGGACAGGGCTCACCAAAGAGACCCAGTACTTC; CDR3 protein: CASSLSGTGLTKETQYF
V gene: TRBV5-1; J gene: TRBJ1-2; clone size: NA; D gene: NA; CDR3 DNA: TGCGCCAGCAGTCGGGACAATGGGGGCTATGGCTACACCTTC; CDR3 protein: CASSRDNGGYGYTF
V gene: TRBV5-1; J gene: TRBJ2-3; clone size: NA; D gene: TRBD2; CDR3 DNA: TGCGCCAGCAGTACCACTTTTCCGGGACTAGCAGGGGACACAGATACGCAGTATTTT; CDR3 protein: CASSTTFPGLAGDTDTQYF
V gene: TRBV6-5; J gene: TRBJ1-2; clone size: NA; D gene: TRBD1; CDR3 DNA: TGTGCCAGCAGTTCTGGACAGGGCGGTGGCTACACCTTC; CDR3 protein: CASSSGQGGGYTF
V gene: TRBV6-5; J gene: TRBJ2-5; clone size: NA; D gene: NA; CDR3 DNA: TGTGCCAGCAGTTACCACTCCACAGGGTACGAAGAGACCCAGTACTTC; CDR3 protein: CASSYHSTGYEETQYF
V gene: TRBV7-8; J gene: TRBJ1-5; clone size: NA; D gene: NA; CDR3 DNA: TGTGCCAGCAGCTTAGCGAGCGGCAATCAGCCCCAGCATTTT; CDR3 protein: CASSLASGNQPQHF
V gene: TRBV5-1; J gene: TRBJ1-2; clone size: NA; D gene: NA; CDR3 DNA: TGCGCCAGCAGCCTACCACGGGAGGGGAGCGGCTACACCTTC; CDR3 protein: CASSLPREGSGYTF
V gene: TRBV27; J gene: TRBJ1-5; clone size: NA; D gene: NA; CDR3 DNA: TGTGCCAGCAGCAATGGCAATCAGCCCCAGCATTTT; CDR3 protein: CASSNGNQPQHF
V gene: TRBV5-1; J gene: TRBJ2-5; clone size: NA; D gene: TRBD2; CDR3 DNA: TGCGCCAGCAGCATGGGCCTGAAGGGGAGGGAAGAGACCCAGTACTTC; CDR3 protein: CASSMGLKGREETQYF
V gene: TRBV28; J gene: TRBJ2-2; clone size: few; D gene: NA; CDR3 DNA: TGTGCCAGCAGGAGGAACCACGGCGGGTCGGAGCTGTTTTTT; CDR3 protein: CASRRNHGGSELFF
V gene: TRBV6-4; J gene: TRBJ2-5; clone size: NA; D gene: NA; CDR3 DNA: TGTGCCAGCAGCCCCACAGGGAGAGAGACCCAGTACTTC; CDR3 protein: CASSPTGRETQYF
V gene: TRBV28; J gene: TRBJ2-1; clone size: NA; D gene: TRBD2; CDR3 DNA: TGTGCCAGCAGTCCTCTAGCGGGATTAAACAATGAGCAGTTCTTC; CDR3 protein: CASSPLAGLNNEQFF
V gene: TRBV6-5; J gene: TRBJ1-1; clone size: NA; D gene: NA; CDR3 DNA: TGTGCCAGCAGCCGGGTCCCAACGAACACTGAAGCTTTCTTT; CDR3 protein: CASSRVPTNTEAFF
V gene: TRBV6-5; J gene: TRBJ2-4; clone size: NA; D gene: TRBD2; CDR3 DNA: TGTGCCAGCACCCAGCGGGAGGCCACCAAAAACATTCAGTACTTC; CDR3 protein: CASTQREATKNIQYF
V gene: TRBV2; J gene: TRBJ1-3; clone size: NA; D gene: TRBD1; CDR3 DNA: TGTGCCAGCGGTAGAAGGGGGCCTGGAAACACCATATATTTT; CDR3 protein: CASGRRGPGNTIYF
V gene: TRBV2; J gene: TRBJ1-3; clone size: NA; D gene: NA; CDR3 DNA: TGTGCCAGCAGTGACAGGGGTGGGCACACCATATATTTT; CDR3 protein: CASSDRGGHTIYF
V gene: TRBV5-8; J gene: TRBJ2-1; clone size: NA; D gene: TRBD2; CDR3 DNA: TGTGCCAGCAGCTTGGGAGCGGGAGGAGGTTCCGGGAGGGGCTACAATGAGCAGTTCTTC; CDR3 protein: CASSLGAGGGSGRGYNEQFF
V gene: TRBV24-1; J gene: TRBJ1-5; clone size: few; D gene: NA; CDR3 DNA: TGTGCCACCAGTGATCCTGCGGACAGCGGCAATCAGCCCCAGCATTTT; CDR3 protein: CATSDPADSGNQPQHF
V gene: TRBV5-8; J gene: TRBJ2-7; clone size: NA; D gene: NA; CDR3 DNA: TGTGCCAGCAGCTTGATTCGGGAAGGCGAGCAGTACTTC; CDR3 protein: CASSLIREGEQYF
V gene: TRBV5-4; J gene: TRBJ2-1; clone size: few; D gene: NA; CDR3 DNA: TGTGCCAGCAGCTTAGGGGTCCTCTACAATGAGCAGTTCTTC; CDR3 protein: CASSLGVLYNEQFF
V gene: TRBV3-1/TRBV3-2; J gene: TRBJ2-5; clone size: NA; D gene: NA; CDR3 DNA: TGTGCCAGCAGCCGACTTCGCGCGGGGGCGCAAGAGACCCAGTACTTC; CDR3 protein: CASSRLRAGAQETQYF